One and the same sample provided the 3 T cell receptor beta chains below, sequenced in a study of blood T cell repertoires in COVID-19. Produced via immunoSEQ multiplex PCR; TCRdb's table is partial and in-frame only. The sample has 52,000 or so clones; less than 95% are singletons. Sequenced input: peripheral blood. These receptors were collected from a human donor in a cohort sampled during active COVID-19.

The CDR3: CASSEARPKSHEQYF. DNA of the CDR3: TGTGCCAGCAGTGAAGCGCGTCCCAAATCCCACGAGCAGTACTTC. The V and J genes are TRBV2 and TRBJ2-7; D gene unclear. The CDR3 totals 15 residues. Germline CDR1 is SNHLY and CDR2 is FYNNEI. V shed 0 bases and J shed 5 bases, with 14 bases lying between them.

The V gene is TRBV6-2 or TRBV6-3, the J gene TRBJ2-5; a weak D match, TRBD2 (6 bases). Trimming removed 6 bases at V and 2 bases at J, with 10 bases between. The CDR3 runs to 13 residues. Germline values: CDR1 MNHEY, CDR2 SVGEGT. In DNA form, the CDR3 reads TGTGCCAGCAGCTGGAGGGTGCAAGAGACCCAGTACTTC. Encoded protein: CASSWRVQETQYF.

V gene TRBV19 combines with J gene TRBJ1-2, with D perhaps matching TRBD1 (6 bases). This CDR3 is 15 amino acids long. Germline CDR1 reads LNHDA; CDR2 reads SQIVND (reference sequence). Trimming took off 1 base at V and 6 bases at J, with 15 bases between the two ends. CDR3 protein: CASSIGNRVLNGYTF. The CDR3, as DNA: TGTGCCAGTAGTATAGGGAACAGGGTACTGAATGGCTACACCTTC.